This passage covers 30 T cell receptor beta chains from one sample sequenced in a study of OX40 agonist ivuxolimab in advanced cancers. TCRdb's table, derived via immunoSEQ multiplex PCR, lists solely in-frame clones and lacks some. This sample has some 97,000 clones, with approximately 90% found just once. This specimen was CD4+ or CD8+ T cells sorted from blood, taken in a trial of the OX40 agonist ivuxolimab. All receptors come from an adult with an advanced solid tumor such as melanoma, head and neck, liver or kidney cancer.

This chain uses TRBV10-2 with TRBJ1-2; 9 bases map to TRBD1. The CDR3 loop spans 16 amino acids. V gave up 0 bases and J gave up 6 bases; unmatched junction bases: 8. Germline V gene sequence: CDR1 WSHSY, CDR2 SAAADI. The CDR3 reads CASSESTGTGWDGYTF. CDR3 nucleotides: TGCGCCAGCAGTGAGTCGACAGGGACAGGGTGGGATGGCTACACCTTC.

The rearrangement links TRBV11-2 to TRBJ2-1; the match to TRBD2 covers 10 bases. The junction had 10 bases not matched to a gene; V was cut back by 2 bases and J by 9 bases. The germline V gene encodes CDR1 SGHAT and CDR2 FQNNGV. This CDR3 has 16 amino acids. The CDR3 spells CASSLRASGSGVEQFF. The CDR3 nucleotides read TGTGCCAGCAGCTTAAGGGCTAGCGGGAGTGGGGTTGAGCAGTTCTTC.

This clone was detected only once. The rearrangement uses TRBV5-4 and TRBJ2-3, with 12 bases aligning to TRBD1. V gave up 0 bases and J gave up 5 bases; unmatched junction bases: 4. In germline, CDR1 is SGHNT, CDR2 YYREEE (reference sequence). The CDR3 totals 16 residues. The CDR3 sequence is CASSLGGTGGRDTQYF. CDR3 DNA sequence: TGTGCCAGCAGCTTGGGAGGGACAGGGGGCCGAGATACGCAGTATTTT.

The V and J genes are TRBV28 and TRBJ2-7, with 9 bases identical to TRBD2. The germline V gene encodes CDR1 MDHEN and CDR2 SYDVKM. The V segment lost 8 bases and the J segment 0 bases; nucleotides outside the gene matches: 8. The CDR3 is 15 amino acids. CDR3 DNA sequence: TGTGCCAGCCATTCGATAGCGGGGGCCTCCTACGAGCAGTACTTC. Translated, it gives CASHSIAGASYEQYF.

The chain uses TRBV28 and TRBJ2-1; D might be TRBD1 (5 bases). V shed 5 bases and J shed 3 bases, with 17 bases lying between them. Germline V CDR1 and CDR2: MDHEN, SYDVKM. The CDR3 is made up of 16 amino acids. This chain's CDR3 is CASSLRGPRVYNEQFF. The CDR3 coding sequence is TGTGCCAGCAGTCTAAGAGGTCCCAGGGTCTACAATGAGCAGTTCTTC.

Here the CDR3 DNA reads TGTGCCAGCAGCCGAGGGACCTCCCCTAGCACAGATACGCAGTATTTT. Translated, it gives CASSRGTSPSTDTQYF. V usage is TRBV7-2 and J usage is TRBJ2-3; D possibly uses TRBD1 or TRBD2 (5 bases each). Per germline, CDR1 SGHTA and CDR2 FQGNSA. Trimming shortened V by 5 bases and J by 0 bases, and 15 bases separated the two germline ends. The CDR3 spans 16 residues.

This clone has just one count. The chain uses TRBV12-5 and TRBJ2-1; 10 bases fit TRBD1. Germline V lookup: CDR1 LGHNT, CDR2 FRNRAP. The CDR3 contains 16 residues. After removal of 2 bases from V and 2 bases from J, the junction contained 3 bases not matched to a gene. The CDR3 here is CASGLRTGGPYNEQFF. The DNA of the CDR3 is TGTGCTAGTGGTTTGAGGACAGGGGGACCCTACAATGAGCAGTTCTTC. Full variable domain (outside the CDR3, taken from reference TRBV12-5 and TRBJ2-1): DARVTQTPRHKVTEMGQEVTMRCQPILGHNTVFWYRQTMMQGLELLAYFRNRAPLDDSGMPKDRFSAEMPDATLATLKIQPSEPRDSAVYFCASGLRTGGPYNEQFFGPGTRLTVL.

This clone has only one observation. The V call is TRBV7-2, the J call TRBJ1-1; 8 bases are shared with TRBD1. Germline V gene data show CDR1 as SGHTA and CDR2 as FQGNSA. The CDR3 runs to 14 residues. Trimming took 3 bases from V and 7 from J; bases not matched to a gene: 7. CDR3 sequence (DNA): TGTGCCAGCAGCTTGAGGCAGGGGGCGCTTGAAGCTTTCTTT. It encodes CASSLRQGALEAFF. The whole variable domain, remainder taken from reference TRBV7-2 and TRBJ1-1, is GAGVSQSPSNKVTEKGKDVELRCDPISGHTALYWYRQSLGQGLEFLIYFQGNSAPDKSGLPSDRFSAERTGGSVSTLTIQRTQQEDSAVYLCASSLRQGALEAFFGQGTRLTVV.

This clone has a single count. This rearrangement joins TRBV28 to TRBJ2-7, with 10 positions matching TRBD2. The CDR3 extends over 16 amino acids. CDR1 and CDR2 from the germline V gene are MDHEN and SYDVKM. Trimming at V came to 4 bases and at J to 2 bases, leaving 8 bases not matched to a gene. This CDR3 reads CASSSTGSGRPYEQYF. For the CDR3, the DNA is TGTGCCAGCAGTTCCACGGGTAGCGGGAGGCCCTACGAGCAGTACTTC.

This chain uses TRBV5-1 with TRBJ1-1, with 9 bases matching TRBD1. Losses at the gene ends were 1 base for V and 3 bases for J; bases not matched to a gene: 1. This CDR3 spans 14 amino acids. Germline V gene data show CDR1 as SGHRS and CDR2 as YFSETQ. The CDR3 reads CASSLWDRDTEAFF. CDR3 sequence (DNA): TGCGCCAGCAGCTTGTGGGACAGGGACACTGAAGCTTTCTTT.

The chain joins TRBV7-8 to TRBJ2-1; D is ambiguous. Germline CDR1 reads SGHVS; CDR2 reads FQNEAQ. V lost 5 bases to trimming and J lost 2 bases, with 13 bases between them. The CDR3 length is 15 residues. CDR3 sequence: CASSLGVITYNEQFF. As DNA, the CDR3 is TGTGCCAGCAGCCTTGGGGTGATAACCTACAATGAGCAGTTCTTC.

The chain employs TRBV19 and TRBJ1-1; 12 bases align to TRBD1. After removal of 6 bases from V and 7 bases from J, the junction contained 3 bases not matched to a gene. Germline CDR1 LNHDA, CDR2 SQIVND (reference sequence). This CDR3 is 13 amino acids long. The CDR3 loop is CASRGQGAGEAFF. DNA for the CDR3: TGTGCCAGTAGGGGACAGGGGGCTGGTGAAGCTTTCTTT. Looking up the rest from reference TRBV19 and TRBJ1-1 gives the full variable domain: DGGITQSPKYLFRKEGQNVTLSCEQNLNHDAMYWYRQDPGQGLRLIYYSQIVNDFQKGDIAEGYSVSREKKESFPLTVTSAQKNPTAFYLCASRGQGAGEAFFGQGTRLTVV.

The chain combines TRBV7-2 with TRBJ2-3; D tentatively fits TRBD1 or TRBD2 (6 bases each). Trimming cost V 5 bases and J 4 bases, with 7 bases left between them. CDR1 and CDR2 (germline): SGHTA, FQGNSA. The CDR3 is made up of 12 amino acids. The CDR3 spells CASSRGPDTQYF. CDR3 in DNA: TGTGCCAGCAGCCGGGGGCCAGATACGCAGTATTTT.

This rearrangement joins TRBV28 to TRBJ1-2, with 8 bases aligning to TRBD1. The CDR3 extends over 16 amino acids. Germline values: CDR1 MDHEN, CDR2 SYDVKM. The V gene end was trimmed by 4 bases and the J gene end by 3 bases; junction bases not matched to a gene: 10. CDR3: CASSSRRAGGDYGYTF. DNA for the CDR3: TGTGCCAGCAGTTCCAGGCGGGCAGGGGGCGACTATGGCTACACCTTC.

The chain uses TRBV7-2 and TRBJ1-2; D not certain. Trimming left V 2 bases short and J 7 bases short, with 14 bases between. Germline V gene lookup returns CDR1 SGHTA and CDR2 FQGNSA. The CDR3 contains 14 residues. CDR3 protein: CASSLSGARSGYTF. For the CDR3, the DNA is TGTGCCAGCAGCTTATCGGGAGCTCGCAGTGGCTACACCTTC.

The chain employs TRBV4-3 and TRBJ1-3; no reliable D call. V was trimmed by 0 bases and J by 3 bases, leaving 3 bases between them. Germline V gives CDR1 LGHNA, CDR2 YSLEER. The length of the CDR3 is 13 residues. The DNA for the CDR3 is TGCGCCAGCAGCCAAGAACGTGGAAACACCATATATTTT. The encoded protein is CASSQERGNTIYF.

The chain carries TRBV30 and TRBJ2-7, with TRBD2 matching 11 bases. The CDR3 covers 15 residues. Germline CDR1 and CDR2: GTSNPN and SVGIG (reference sequence). The V and J ends lost 0 bases and 5 bases, in that order; junction bases with no gene match: 6. CDR3 nucleotides: TGTGCCTGGAGTGTTGGGCTAGCGGGAGGAGACGAGCAGTACTTC. This translates into CAWSVGLAGGDEQYF.

This clone came up a few times. J is TRBJ1-4 and V is TRBV7-2; the match to TRBD1 covers 7 bases. The trim removed 5 bases at V and 1 base at J, leaving 10 bases unmatched. Looked up from germline, CDR1 is SGHTA and CDR2 is FQGNSA. The CDR3 runs 17 residues. CDR3 residues: CASSIVGRGRTNEKLFF. The CDR3 DNA sequence: TGTGCCAGCAGCATCGTAGGGAGGGGGCGAACTAATGAAAAACTGTTTTTT.

The chain joins TRBV7-9 to TRBJ2-1; D is unresolved. V lost 1 base, J lost 8 bases, and 6 bases lay in between. Germline assignment: CDR1 SEHNR and CDR2 FQNEAQ (reference sequence). CDR3 length: 12 residues. Here the CDR3 DNA reads TGTGCCAGCAGCTTAGTGGGTGATGAGCAGTTCTTC. Its translation: CASSLVGDEQFF.

Of note for this clone: The identical CDR3 is also encoded by other nucleotide sequences in the sample. The chain recombines TRBV13 with TRBJ2-7; 9 nucleotides agree with TRBD2. Trimming took 3 bases from V and 6 from J; bases not matched to a gene: 6. CDR1 and CDR2 (germline): PRHDT, FYEKMQ (reference sequence). The CDR3 length is 14 residues. CDR3 nucleotides: TGTGCCAGCAGCTTGCAGCGGGAGGACCGCGAGCAGTACTTC. This gives the protein CASSLQREDREQYF. The full variable domain, in which reference TRBV13 and TRBJ2-7 provide the parts outside the CDR3, is AAGVIQSPRHLIKEKRETATLKCYPIPRHDTVYWYQQGPGQDPQFLISFYEKMQSDKGSIPDRFSAQQFSDYHSELNMSSLELGDSALYFCASSLQREDREQYFGPGTRLTVT.

The chain employs TRBV9 and TRBJ2-2, with 8 bases matching TRBD2. Looked up from germline, CDR1 is SGDLS and CDR2 is YYNGEE. This CDR3 spans 19 amino acids. J was trimmed by 0 bases and V by 1 base; bases with no gene match: 11. The CDR3, as DNA: TGTGCCAGCAGCGTACACCCTCCCGGGAGGGCCCCGAACACCGGGGAGCTGTTTTTT. This encodes CASSVHPPGRAPNTGELFF.

V usage is TRBV11-2 and J usage is TRBJ2-1; TRBD2 aligns across 8 bases. The CDR3 extends over 14 amino acids. Germline lookup yields CDR1 SGHAT and CDR2 FQNNGV. The ends lost 3 bases at V and 6 bases at J; junction bases unmatched: 4. The CDR3 DNA follows: TGTGCCAGCAGCTTCCTTAGCGGGGTCAATGAGCAGTTCTTC. This encodes CASSFLSGVNEQFF.

This rearrangement joins TRBV18 to TRBJ2-7; D might be TRBD2 (6 bases). The length of the CDR3 is 14 residues. Germline values: CDR1 KGHSH, CDR2 LQKENI. Between the trimmed V and J ends, which lost 2 bases and 3 bases, there was a span of 11 bases. In nucleotides, the CDR3 is TGTGCCAGCTCACCAGCGGGGAGGTTCTACGAGCAGTACTTC. Its protein product is CASSPAGRFYEQYF.

This chain uses TRBV6-6 with TRBJ2-1; TRBD2 matches 8 bases. J lost 5 bases, V lost 6 bases, and 12 bases had no gene match. Germline lookup yields CDR1 MNHNY and CDR2 SVGAGI (reference sequence). CDR3 size: 16 residues. The CDR3: CASRDHTSGNNNEQFF. The DNA of the CDR3 is TGTGCCAGCAGGGACCATACTAGCGGAAATAACAATGAGCAGTTCTTC.

The rearrangement links TRBV19 to TRBJ2-2; possibly TRBD2 for D (5 bases). The germline V and J ends were trimmed by 6 bases and 4 bases, with 12 bases remaining between them. The germline CDR1 and CDR2 sequences are LNHDA and SQIVND (reference sequence). The CDR3 length is 14 residues. The CDR3 DNA is TGTGCCAGTAGACCTATAGGAGGCACCGGGGAGCTGTTTTTT. Protein product: CASRPIGGTGELFF.

J is TRBJ2-1 and V is TRBV7-2; D gene ambiguous. The V end was cut by 5 bases, the J end by 4 bases, with 9 bases between. Germline values: CDR1 SGHTA, CDR2 FQGNSA. CDR3 length: 13 amino acids. This CDR3 reads CASSPRLYNEQFF. The CDR3 nucleotides are TGTGCCAGCAGCCCCAGACTGTACAATGAGCAGTTCTTC.

The CDR3 is CASSVGASGRSEQFF. The CDR3 DNA sequence: TGTGCCAGCAGCGTAGGGGCTAGCGGGCGTAGTGAGCAGTTCTTC. This chain joins TRBV9 and TRBJ2-1; 8 bases fit TRBD2. J was trimmed by 9 bases and V by 0 bases; bases with no gene match: 8. This CDR3 has 15 amino acids. Per the germline V gene, CDR1 is SGDLS and CDR2 is YYNGEE.

The chain has TRBV7-3 and TRBJ2-3; D is uncertain. The ends were cut back, 0 bases at V and 0 bases at J, with 4 bases in the middle. The CDR3 totals 14 residues. CDR1 and CDR2 (germline): SGHTA, FQGTGA. The CDR3 DNA follows: TGTGCCAGCAGCTTAACGTGGAGCACAGATACGCAGTATTTT. Translated, it gives CASSLTWSTDTQYF.

The CDR3, as DNA: TGCGCCAGCAGCTCGGGGCGAGCAGGGCCCCACTACGAGCAGTACTTC. Translation: CASSSGRAGPHYEQYF. The chain joins TRBV5-1 to TRBJ2-7, with D perhaps given as TRBD1 or TRBD2 (5 bases each). Germline V gene sequence: CDR1 SGHRS, CDR2 YFSETQ. Trimming removed 3 bases at V and 3 bases at J, with 19 bases between. The CDR3 spans 16 residues.

This sequence joins TRBV20-1 and TRBJ2-1, with TRBD2 matching over 9 bases. CDR1 and CDR2 from the germline V gene are DFQATT and SNEGSKA (reference sequence). The CDR3 is 11 residues long. CDR3 loop: CRGAGGNEQFF. The CDR3 DNA sequence: TGCAGGGGAGCGGGAGGTAATGAGCAGTTCTTC.